There are a few counts of the clone carrying this T cell receptor beta chain. The sample originates from a study of T-cell memory formation after mild COVID-19. The V and J ends lost 7 bases and 5 bases respectively, with 14 bases between them. Germline lookup yields CDR1 ENHRY and CDR2 SYGVKD. The CDR3 spans 13 residues. TCRdb ran MiXCR on the 5' RACE reads and lists one entry per CDR3 protein. The data hold more than 350,000 distinct CDR3 sequences, with approximately 21% observed a single time. The chain uses TRBV10-3 and TRBJ2-5; possibly TRBD1 for D (6 bases). This TCR derives from an adult woman who had mild COVID-19 (a few samples of this study predate the infection). Cell type and time point are not known. Sequencing used PBMCs or a T cell subset sorted from them (not recorded which). The CDR3 region is CAITASQGETQYF. CDR3 coding DNA: TGTGCCATCACGGCGAGCCAGGGGGAGACCCAGTACTTC.